The rows below give T cell receptor beta chains drawn from one sample of a study of OX40 agonist ivuxolimab in advanced cancers. Clones were sequenced by immunoSEQ multiplex PCR, and TCRdb holds only the in-frame ones, with some missing. The data show tens of thousands of clones, 91% seen once. Source: CD4+ or CD8+ T cells sorted from blood, taken in a trial of the OX40 agonist ivuxolimab. The receptors come from an adult with an advanced solid tumor such as melanoma, head and neck, liver or kidney cancer. Each CDR3 is given with its conserved first and last residue. D genes are given only for firm matches. Clone size is stated in some rows and not others, as once, few, many or a class when expanded.

d_call j_call clone_size v_call cdr3_nt cdr3_aa
TRBD2 TRBJ2-7 once TRBV5-6 TGTGCCAGCAGCTTGAGGTCTAGCGGGGCCTCCTACGAGCAGTACTTC CASSLRSSGASYEQYF
. TRBJ2-7 . TRBV10-3 TGTGCCATCAGAGAAGGGGGCTCCTACGAGCAGTACTTC CAIREGGSYEQYF
. TRBJ2-7 . TRBV6-5 TGTGCCAGCAGCCACCAAGTGACAGCCTCCTACGAGCAGTACTTC CASSHQVTASYEQYF
. TRBJ2-3 . TRBV10-3 TGTGCCATCGCTTCCGGGACCAAGGGGGATACGCAGTATTTT CAIASGTKGDTQYF
. TRBJ2-7 . TRBV4-1 TGCGCCAGCAGCCAGCAGTGGGAGAGATCCTACGAGCAGTACTTC CASSQQWERSYEQYF
TRBD1 TRBJ2-7 . TRBV7-2 TGTGCCAGCAGGCCCCAGTCCGGGACAGGGGGCGAGCAGTACTTC CASRPQSGTGGEQYF
TRBD2 TRBJ2-7 . TRBV28 TGTGCCAGCAGTTTATCCCGGGGTAGCGGGACAAACGAGCAGTACTTC CASSLSRGSGTNEQYF
. TRBJ1-6 . TRBV10-3 TGTGCCATCAGTGATCGGAATTCACCCCTCCACTTT CAISDRNSPLHF
. TRBJ1-5 once TRBV10-3 TGTGCCACCAACCGCGACAATCAGCCCCAGCATTTT CATNRDNQPQHF
. TRBJ1-5 . TRBV28 TGTGCCAGCGGGACTCTCATGGATGTTCAGCCCCAGCATTTT CASGTLMDVQPQHF
. TRBJ2-7 . TRBV5-4 TGTGCCAGCAGCTTGACCGGGACCAAGACTTCAGACTTC CASSLTGTKTSDF
. TRBJ2-2 . TRBV2 TGTGCCAGCAGGGCAGAGGGGGGCTACACCGGGGAGCTGTTTTTT CASRAEGGYTGELFF
. TRBJ2-1 . TRBV9 TGTGCCAGCAGCCCGGTAGGGAGCTCCTACAATGAGCAGTTCTTC CASSPVGSSYNEQFF
. TRBJ1-2 . TRBV7-2 TGTGCCAGCAGCCCGCAACAGGGATCGGCCGGCTACACCTTC CASSPQQGSAGYTF
. TRBJ2-2 . TRBV18 TGTGCCAGCTCACCACCACAGGGCATCGGCACCGGGGAGCTGTTTTTT CASSPPQGIGTGELFF
. TRBJ1-5 . TRBV30 TGTGCCTGGAGTATGGACAGCAATCAGCCCCAGCATTTT CAWSMDSNQPQHF
. TRBJ2-1 . TRBV5-1 TGCGCCAGCACGGAGGCTAGCGCCTACTCCTACAATGAGCAGTTCTTC CASTEASAYSYNEQFF
TRBD2 TRBJ2-7 . TRBV18 TGTGCCAGCTCACCTCCGACGGGAGCGGGGTCCTACGAGCAGTACTTC CASSPPTGAGSYEQYF
. TRBJ2-7 . TRBV19 TGTGCCAGTGGGAATTGGGACGAGCAGTACTTC CASGNWDEQYF
TRBD2 TRBJ2-7 . TRBV5-8 TGTGCCAGCAGCCCCTCCCCCGGGGGGAGAAACTACGAGCAGTACTTC CASSPSPGGRNYEQYF
. TRBJ2-1 . TRBV27 TGTGCCAGCAGTACCTCTCGGGGGATAACCTACAATGAGCAGTTCTTC CASSTSRGITYNEQFF
. TRBJ1-1 . TRBV19 TGTGCCAGTAGTATAATCGCGGGGCAGGCGAACACTGAAGCTTTCTTT CASSIIAGQANTEAFF
. TRBJ1-3 . TRBV7-2 TGTGCCAGCAGCTTAAGTGTTTATGGGGGTACTGGAAACACCATATATTTT CASSLSVYGGTGNTIYF
TRBD2 TRBJ2-1 . TRBV28 TGTGCCAGCAGGACCGGGACTAGCAGCCACAATGAGCAGTTCTTC CASRTGTSSHNEQFF